The 23 T cell receptor beta chains presented below share a single source sample, sequenced in a study of PD-1 blockade in classical Hodgkin lymphoma. Clones were read by immunoSEQ multiplex PCR, and TCRdb kept only the in-frame ones, dropping some. The sample contains tens of thousands of clones, roughly nine tenths of which appear only once. As for time point: newly diagnosed, previously untreated cHL patient sample. The CD4+ T cells used were purified from thawed PBMCs through magnetic negative selection. The sequenced sample consisted of CD4+ T cells from blood. These TCRs come from a human donor with classical Hodgkin lymphoma.

This chain links TRBV2 with TRBJ2-2; D is ambiguous. The CDR3 is made up of 13 amino acids. The germline gives CDR1 SNHLY, CDR2 FYNNEI. Trimming removed 8 bases from V and 9 bases from J, with 16 bases in between. CDR3 sequence reads: CASLGFSDRELFF. DNA of the CDR3: TGTGCCAGCCTCGGCTTTTCGGACCGGGAGCTGTTTTTT.

The V call is TRBV6-5, the J call TRBJ2-7; TRBD2 aligns across 10 bases. Germline assignment: CDR1 MNHEY and CDR2 SVGAGI. Unmatched junction bases numbered 6, after V lost 4 bases and J lost 3 bases. CDR3 size: 15 residues. CDR3 nucleotides: TGTGCCAGCAGTTCCCCCTCTAGCGGGAGCTACGAGCAGTACTTC. Its protein is CASSSPSSGSYEQYF.

The rearrangement links TRBV10-3 to TRBJ2-6; D is perhaps TRBD1 or TRBD2 (5 bases each). Germline V gives CDR1 ENHRY, CDR2 SYGVKD. V shed 6 bases and J shed 0 bases, with 15 bases lying between them. The CDR3 is made up of 17 amino acids. This CDR3 reads CAIRRDVFFSGANVLTF. The CDR3, as DNA: TGTGCCATCAGACGGGACGTTTTCTTCTCTGGGGCCAACGTCCTGACTTTC.

The V and J genes are TRBV7-2 and TRBJ2-7; 11 bases are shared with TRBD1. V shed 1 base and J 1 base; nucleotides not matched to a gene: 3. Germline loops: CDR1 SGHTA, CDR2 FQGNSA. The CDR3 runs 16 residues. Written as DNA, the CDR3 is TGTGCCAGCAGCTTAGTCTGGGACAGGGGGTCCTACGAGCAGTACTTC. This sequence encodes CASSLVWDRGSYEQYF. The full variable domain, rest sourced from reference TRBV7-2 and TRBJ2-7, is GAGVSQSPSNKVTEKGKDVELRCDPISGHTALYWYRQSLGQGLEFLIYFQGNSAPDKSGLPSDRFSAERTGGSVSTLTIQRTQQEDSAVYLCASSLVWDRGSYEQYFGPGTRLTVT.

This clone was detected only once. The chain links TRBV11-2 to TRBJ2-7; the D is unclear. The V end lost 3 bases, the J end lost 3 bases, and 9 bases lay between the germline ends. CDR3 length: 13 amino acids. Germline V gene sequence: CDR1 SGHAT, CDR2 FQNNGV. The CDR3 loop reads CASSFNPLYEQYF. CDR3 coding DNA: TGTGCCAGCAGCTTTAACCCTCTCTACGAGCAGTACTTC.

This clone was seen a handful of times. The chain combines TRBV30 with TRBJ1-5; the D is unclear. Trimming took off 0 bases at V and 3 bases at J, with 9 bases between the two ends. Germline CDR1 GTSNPN, CDR2 SVGIG (reference sequence). This CDR3 comprises 14 residues. The CDR3 sequence is CAWSVGDVNQPQHF. CDR3 sequence (DNA): TGTGCCTGGAGTGTCGGGGATGTCAATCAGCCCCAGCATTTT.

The V gene is TRBV18, the J gene TRBJ1-1, with unresolved D. The germline gives CDR1 KGHSH, CDR2 LQKENI. V was pared by 5 bases and J by 3 bases, with 13 bases between. The CDR3 spans 14 residues. CDR3 nucleotide sequence: TGTGCCAGCTCATTGAACCAGAGAGACACTGAAGCTTTCTTT. Amino acid sequence: CASSLNQRDTEAFF.

This clone was counted once. The rearrangement joins TRBV6-5 to TRBJ2-7; TRBD2 matches 12 bases. V was clipped by 6 bases and J by 1 base; unmatched bases: 4. CDR1 and CDR2 from the germline V gene are MNHEY and SVGAGI. The CDR3 consists of 15 residues. CDR3 residues: CASSKTSGGSYEQYF. CDR3 DNA sequence: TGTGCCAGCAGCAAGACTAGCGGGGGTTCCTACGAGCAGTACTTC.

The chain recombines TRBV5-4 with TRBJ2-1; 8 bases are shared with TRBD1. V was clipped by 3 bases and J by 4 bases; unmatched bases: 3. The CDR3 is 14 residues long. CDR1 SGHNT and CDR2 YYREEE come from the germline V gene (reference sequence). DNA of the CDR3: TGTGCCAGCAGCTCCAGGGGGCCTTACAATGAGCAGTTCTTC. This translates into CASSSRGPYNEQFF.

The V call is TRBV27, the J call TRBJ2-7; maybe TRBD2 (6 bases). The CDR3 is made up of 18 amino acids. Deletions cut 5 bases from V and 0 bases from J, with 23 bases between. The V gene's germline CDR1 is MNHEY and CDR2 SMNVEV (reference sequence). The CDR3 sequence is CASSPGGNRGPSSYEQYF. CDR3 DNA sequence: TGTGCCAGCAGTCCTGGGGGGAATAGGGGCCCGAGCTCCTACGAGCAGTACTTC.

This clone was seen only once. This sequence joins TRBV6-6 and TRBJ2-6, with D unclear. The length of the CDR3 is 13 residues. From germline, CDR1 is MNHNY and CDR2 SVGAGI (reference sequence). Deletions cut 7 bases from V and 1 base from J, with 5 bases between. Here the CDR3 DNA reads TGTGCCAGCACCGCGTCTGGGGCCAACGTCCTGACTTTC. Encoded protein: CASTASGANVLTF.

This chain connects TRBV6-1 to TRBJ2-7; D tentatively fits TRBD1 or TRBD2 (5 bases each). The CDR3 has 13 amino acids. Trimming pared 4 bases from V and 6 bases from J, leaving 13 bases between. Germline assignment: CDR1 MNHNS and CDR2 SASEGT. CDR3 DNA: TGTGCCAGCAGTGCCTTCCGGGACCTCGAGCAGTACTTC. Amino acid sequence: CASSAFRDLEQYF.

This chain links TRBV11-2 with TRBJ1-2; no clear D. The CDR3 contains 15 residues. The germline V gene encodes CDR1 SGHAT and CDR2 FQNNGV. With 5 bases removed from V and 0 bases from J, the gap between germline ends came to 13 bases. CDR3 sequence (DNA): TGTGCCAGCAGCATATCCTCCGGGACTAACTATGGCTACACCTTC. Translating it yields CASSISSGTNYGYTF.

V and J are TRBV30 and TRBJ2-7; D call uncertain. Germline lookup yields CDR1 GTSNPN and CDR2 SVGIG (reference sequence). The CDR3 consists of 13 residues. The V gene lost 1 base and the J gene lost 6 bases, with 13 bases spanning the gap. The chain's CDR3 is CAWSALGSGEQYF. CDR3 in DNA: TGTGCCTGGAGTGCCCTTGGGTCGGGCGAGCAGTACTTC.

The chain recombines TRBV10-3 with TRBJ2-2; D is unclear. The CDR3 totals 14 residues. Germline CDR1 and CDR2: ENHRY and SYGVKD. V gave up 4 bases and J gave up 5 bases, with 11 bases separating them. The CDR3 coding sequence is TGTGCCATCAGTGTTTCCAGAGGAACCGGGGAGCTGTTTTTT. It codes for CAISVSRGTGELFF.

The chain is built from TRBV2 and TRBJ2-7; D remains ambiguous. The CDR3 consists of 11 residues. V lost 5 bases and J 6 bases, leaving 8 bases between the germline ends. Germline CDR1 is SNHLY and CDR2 is FYNNEI. CDR3 sequence (DNA): TGTGCCAGCAGTTTTGGCCCCGAGCAGTACTTC. Encoded protein: CASSFGPEQYF.

Of note for this clone: The DNA is left out, because the CDR3 cannot be placed on it with certainty; the CDR3 is given as TCRdb lists it. The V call is TRBV7-4, the J call TRBJ2-7; TRBD2 reflects the table's D call only, with no check against the DNA. Germline V gives CDR1 SGHVT, CDR2 SQSDAQ. Counting both end residues, the CDR3 totals 14 amino acids. The CDR3 sequence is CASSWAAGAYERYF.

V and J are TRBV7-9 and TRBJ1-1; the D gene is possibly TRBD1 (6 bases). Germline V gene sequence: CDR1 SEHNR, CDR2 FQNEAQ (reference sequence). This CDR3 is 14 amino acids long. V gave up 3 bases and J gave up 6 bases, with 14 bases separating them. CDR3 nucleotide sequence: TGTGCCAGCAGCTTCCAGGACAGTAGTTCTGAAGCTTTCTTT. This encodes CASSFQDSSSEAFF.

The V and J genes are TRBV28 and TRBJ1-5; D unclear. The V gene's germline CDR1 is MDHEN and CDR2 SYDVKM. Deletions cut 0 bases from V and 0 bases from J, with 15 bases between. There are 18 residues in the CDR3. CDR3 DNA: TGTGCCAGCAGTTTATGGGACCCGGTTCGGGATAGCAATCAGCCCCAGCATTTT. Protein: CASSLWDPVRDSNQPQHF. Using reference TRBV28 and TRBJ1-5 for the parts outside the CDR3, the full variable domain is DVKVTQSSRYLVKRTGEKVFLECVQDMDHENMFWYRQDPGLGLRLIYFSYDVKMKEKGDIPEGYSVSREKKERFSLILESASTNQTSMYLCASSLWDPVRDSNQPQHFGDGTRLSIL.

The V gene is TRBV7-2, the J gene TRBJ2-5; TRBD1 matches at 9 bases. Trimming at V came to 5 bases and at J to 6 bases, leaving 10 bases not matched to a gene. This CDR3 comprises 15 residues. The germline V gene has CDR1 SGHTA and CDR2 FQGNSA. This chain's CDR3 is CASSGGTGLRQTQYF. The CDR3 bases are TGTGCCAGCAGCGGGGGGACAGGGCTTCGACAGACCCAGTACTTC.

V is TRBV5-6 and J is TRBJ1-2, with D uncertain. This CDR3 is 12 amino acids long. The germline V and J ends were trimmed by 1 base and 6 bases, with 7 bases remaining between them. CDR1 is SGHDT and CDR2 is YYEEEE in the germline V gene. The CDR3 region has the DNA TGTGCCAGCAGCTTGAGTCGGGATGGCTACACCTTC. Its protein product is CASSLSRDGYTF.

V and J are TRBV19 and TRBJ1-2, with D unclear. The CDR3 runs 12 residues. The germline V gene has CDR1 LNHDA and CDR2 SQIVND (reference sequence). Trimming removed 5 bases at V and 8 bases at J, with 12 bases between. The CDR3, as DNA: TGTGCCAGTAGTCAAAGAGGGCTAGGCTACACCTTC. It encodes CASSQRGLGYTF.

The sample holds one count of this clone. The rearrangement uses TRBV30 and TRBJ2-7; D is unclear. The ends were cut back, 0 bases at V and 4 bases at J, with 7 bases in the middle. CDR3 length: 12 amino acids. Germline values: CDR1 GTSNPN, CDR2 SVGIG (reference sequence). The CDR3 DNA reads TGTGCCTGGAGTGTACGTGGTTACGAGCAGTACTTC. This encodes CAWSVRGYEQYF. The whole variable domain, filled in from reference TRBV30 and TRBJ2-7, reads SQTIHQWPATLVQPVGSPLSLECTVEGTSNPNLYWYRQAAGRGLQLLFYSVGIGQISSEVPQNLSASRPQDRQFILSSKKLLLSDSGFYLCAWSVRGYEQYFGPGTRLTVT.